This TCR beta chain was profiled in a study of blood T cell repertoires in COVID-19 (dated by TCRdb to the early 2020s). With respect to the entire study: Samples from collaborators originated in the United States, Italy and Spain and spanned both the acute and convalescent phases of COVID-19. Subjects who had been exposed to COVID-19, were actively infected with it, or had recovered from it provided the deeply sampled blood TCRbeta repertoires that made up the dataset. The sample metadata nearly always contained a de-identified subject ID, COVID-19 status, age in years and sex. Where available, HLA class I and class II types were obtained from metadata supplied by the sample provider rather than from assay-based typing. The repertoires were released in a freely available public database meant as a resource for research on the immune response to SARS-CoV-2. The material from the prospective study consisted of cDNA or gDNA derived from T cells, B-cell-depleted T cells, or PBMCs. Samples came from the ongoing ImmuneRACE study (first 160 participants) plus 1,254 subjects from 6 global collaborators. Here is what the overall study found, with its caveats: The amount of clinical and demographic metadata varied by source and participant and was provided uncurated.

Of note for this clone: Its cognate antigen has yet to be identified. No much larger clonotype is one base removed from it; base qualities were not supplied.

TCRbeta CDR3 regions were amplified from genomic DNA by means of the immunoSEQ Assay, a bias-controlled multiplex PCR. Per the authors' processing: The number of nucleated cells in each sample was estimated by amplification of reference gene primers within the assay. Sequence reads were collapsed and filtered to measure the absolute abundance of every unique TCRbeta CDR3 rearrangement. Productive Simpson clonality was computed per sample as the square root of Simpson's diversity index over productive rearrangements. In TCRdb, the immuneACCESS table is reduced to in-frame sequences with V and J assigned. These tables do not hold every clone; where another copy was compared, an unresolved V gene accounts for under half, and the others remain unexplained. The V and J calls and the clone size are those of that table, but D and trimming were determined from the DNA. In all, the sample holds roughly 460,000 clones, and approximately 90% of those were seen once. Of the sample, 0.7% to 0.85% is held by the ten largest clones.

Here V drops 0 bases and J drops 4 bases, and the junction holds 6 bases not matched to any gene. Sequences SGHRS (CDR1) and YFSETQ (CDR2) are obtained from the germline V gene. Spanning cysteine to phenylalanine, the CDR3 consists of 15 amino acids. This entry keeps only the CDR3 DNA: 45 bases, framed from base 1. At one collaborating source in Seattle, patients were enrolled during active infection and were followed longitudinally through the course of disease. Collaborating institutions collected whole blood in K2EDTA tubes following their own protocols. Collaborator samples were shipped for TCRbeta analysis as frozen whole blood, isolated PBMCs, or DNA extracted from either sample type.

This TCR derives from a man between 18 and 35 years old with COVID-19, enrolled during active disease. Sequencing was done on a sample of peripheral blood. The chain is made from TRBV5-1 and TRBJ1-2; the junction holds 7 bases that match TRBD1. The sequence in DNA is TGCGCCAGCAGCTTGGTTCACAGGGGAGGCTATGGCTACACCTTC. The encoded protein is CASSLVHRGGYGYTF.